This TCR beta chain stems from a study of beta chain features in type 1 diabetes. The V end was cut by 3 bases, the J end by 1 base, with 10 bases between. The CDR3 is made up of 15 amino acids. Germline lookup yields CDR1 MDHEN and CDR2 SYDVKM. This clone was picked up a small number of times. TCRB transcripts that were expressed got sequenced, as all of the isolated RNA had been reverse transcribed. The protocol was immunoSEQ multiplex PCR, while the TCRdb copy is restricted to in-frame clones and leaves out a portion. This repertoire shows a few hundred thousand clones, around 15% found once; its top ten account for 0.019%.

The chain carries TRBV28 and TRBJ2-1; D not certain. Sequencing was done on a sample of naive CD4+ T cells from blood. This sequence originates from a woman between 18 and 30 years old in good health. The chain's CDR3 is CASSLPMPSYNEQFF. CDR3 nucleotides: TGTGCCAGCAGTTTGCCTATGCCATCCTACAATGAGCAGTTCTTC. The whole variable domain, remainder taken from reference TRBV28 and TRBJ2-1, is DVKVTQSSRYLVKRTGEKVFLECVQDMDHENMFWYRQDPGLGLRLIYFSYDVKMKEKGDIPEGYSVSREKKERFSLILESASTNQTSMYLCASSLPMPSYNEQFFGPGTRLTVL.